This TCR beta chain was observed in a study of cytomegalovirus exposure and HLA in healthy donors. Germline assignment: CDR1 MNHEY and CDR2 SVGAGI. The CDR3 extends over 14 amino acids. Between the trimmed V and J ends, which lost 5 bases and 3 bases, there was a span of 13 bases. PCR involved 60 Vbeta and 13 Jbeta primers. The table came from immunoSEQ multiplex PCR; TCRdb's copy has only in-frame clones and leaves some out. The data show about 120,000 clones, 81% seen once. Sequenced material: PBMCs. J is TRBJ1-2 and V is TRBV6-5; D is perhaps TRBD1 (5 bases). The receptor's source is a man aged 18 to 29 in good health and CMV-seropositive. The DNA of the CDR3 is TGTGCCAGCAGTCGAAAGGGCAGGGACTATGGCTACACCTTC. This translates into CASSRKGRDYGYTF.